Listed here is a single T cell receptor beta chain. This CDR3 spans 16 amino acids. Trimming stripped 3 bases from V and 0 bases from J, with 9 bases between. Germline-derived CDR1 and CDR2 are SNHLY and FYNNEI. This specimen comes from a study of cytomegalovirus exposure and HLA in healthy donors. The protocol was immunoSEQ multiplex PCR, while the TCRdb copy is restricted to in-frame clones and leaves out a portion. The sample holds 120,000 or so clones; roughly nine tenths are singletons and the top ten take about 2%. The material sequenced was PBMCs. The clonotype comes from a woman aged 18-29 years in good health and CMV-seronegative. The chain employs TRBV2 and TRBJ2-6; tentatively, D is TRBD1 (5 bases). The CDR3 bases are TGTGCCAGCAGTGAGGACATATTCTCTGGGGCCAACGTCCTGACTTTC. It yields the protein CASSEDIFSGANVLTF.